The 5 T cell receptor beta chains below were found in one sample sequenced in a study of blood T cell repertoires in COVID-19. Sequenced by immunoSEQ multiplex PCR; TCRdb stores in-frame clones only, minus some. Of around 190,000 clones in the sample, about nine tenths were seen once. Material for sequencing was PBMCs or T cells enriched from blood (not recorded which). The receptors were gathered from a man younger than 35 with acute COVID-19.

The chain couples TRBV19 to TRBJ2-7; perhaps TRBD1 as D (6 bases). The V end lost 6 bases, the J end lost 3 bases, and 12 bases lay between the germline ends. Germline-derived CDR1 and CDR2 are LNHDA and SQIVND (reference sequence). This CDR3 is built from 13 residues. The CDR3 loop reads CASSPTGLYEQYF. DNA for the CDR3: TGTGCCAGTAGCCCGACAGGACTCTACGAGCAGTACTTC.

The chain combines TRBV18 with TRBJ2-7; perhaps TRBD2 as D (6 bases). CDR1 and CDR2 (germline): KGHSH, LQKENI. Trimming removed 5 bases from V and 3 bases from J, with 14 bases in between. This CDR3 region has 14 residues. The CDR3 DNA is TGTGCCAGCTCAACAGAGACTAGTTACTACGAGCAGTACTTC. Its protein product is CASSTETSYYEQYF. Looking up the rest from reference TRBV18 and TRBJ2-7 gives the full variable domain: NAGVMQNPRHLVRRRGQEARLRCSPMKGHSHVYWYRQLPEEGLKFMVYLQKENIIDESGMPKERFSAEFPKEGPSILRIQQVVRGDSAAYFCASSTETSYYEQYFGPGTRLTVT.

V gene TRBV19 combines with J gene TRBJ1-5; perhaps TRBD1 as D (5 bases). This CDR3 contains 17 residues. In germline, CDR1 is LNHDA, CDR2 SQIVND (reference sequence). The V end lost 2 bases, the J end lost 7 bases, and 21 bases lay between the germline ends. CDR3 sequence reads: CASSITITRAAGQPQHF. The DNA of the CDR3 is TGTGCCAGTAGTATAACCATTACCAGGGCTGCGGGACAGCCCCAGCATTTT.

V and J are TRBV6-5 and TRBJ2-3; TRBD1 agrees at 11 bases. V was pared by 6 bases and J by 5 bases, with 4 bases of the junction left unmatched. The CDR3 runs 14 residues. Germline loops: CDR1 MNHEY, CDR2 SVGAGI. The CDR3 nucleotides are TGTGCCAGCAGCGGACAGGGGGCAGGAGATACGCAGTATTTT. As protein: CASSGQGAGDTQYF.

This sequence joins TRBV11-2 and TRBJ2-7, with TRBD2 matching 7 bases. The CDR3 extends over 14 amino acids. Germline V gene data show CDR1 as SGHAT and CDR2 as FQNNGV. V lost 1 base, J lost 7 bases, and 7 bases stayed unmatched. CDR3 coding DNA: TGTGCCAGCAGCTTAGGAGCGGGATTGGGGGAGCAGTACTTC. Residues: CASSLGAGLGEQYF.